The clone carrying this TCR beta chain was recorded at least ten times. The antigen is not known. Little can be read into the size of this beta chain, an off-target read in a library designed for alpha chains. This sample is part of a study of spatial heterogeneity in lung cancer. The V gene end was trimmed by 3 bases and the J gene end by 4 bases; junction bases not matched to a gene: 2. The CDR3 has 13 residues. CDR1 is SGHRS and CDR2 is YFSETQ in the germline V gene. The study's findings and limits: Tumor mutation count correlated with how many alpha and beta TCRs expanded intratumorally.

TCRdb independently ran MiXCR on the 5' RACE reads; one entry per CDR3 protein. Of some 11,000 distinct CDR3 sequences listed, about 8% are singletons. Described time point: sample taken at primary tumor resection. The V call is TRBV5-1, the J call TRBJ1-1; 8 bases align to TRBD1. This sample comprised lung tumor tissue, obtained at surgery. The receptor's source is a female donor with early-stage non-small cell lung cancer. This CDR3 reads CASSYGQGTEAFF. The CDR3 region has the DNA TGCGCCAGCAGCTACGGACAGGGCACTGAAGCTTTCTTT.